These T cell receptor beta chains were read from a single sample in a study of shared clonotypes between healthy human individuals. Generated by immunoSEQ multiplex PCR, the TCRdb table keeps only in-frame clones and is missing some. Of more than 2,000,000 clones detected, approximately 92% appear once; the ten largest clones hold more than 0.12%. The sequenced sample was naive CD4+ T cells sorted from blood. These receptor sequences come from a man between 18 and 29 years old in good health. CDR3s leave out the opening cysteine and the closing phenylalanine or tryptophan.

TRBV16 ASKGLAEGNQETQY
TRBV6-5 ASSSIQGASGKLF
TRBV15 ATSRERGGWTNEKLF
TRBV6-6 ASRPGQTNTEAF
TRBV30 AWNIQGNTEAF
TRBV5-8 ASSLGLVYDTQY
TRBV30 AGKADAYNEQF
TRBV28 ASSLLAGSTDTQY
TRBV6-1 ASSENLRVGYT
TRBV5-1 ASSLGTSTDTQY
TRBV5-1 ASSLVGGSYNSPLH
TRBV6-6 ASRPGGDGNTIY
TRBV6-1 ASSTGEGNQPQH
TRBV28 ASNRDYEQY
TRBV6-6 ASSYYTGRRAEAF
TRBV11-2 ASSLKTSGRLTDTQY
TRBV5-1 ASSLLAGGPDEQF
TRBV5-4 ASSLVNSQYGYT
TRBV7-2 ASSPRSGLIPTGELF
TRBV7-9 ASSKITGVSNQPQH
TRBV7-9 ASSLGTRTRTDTQY
TRBV7-2 ASSLARTSGGASYEQY
TRBV27 ASSQDRGKGTDTQY
TRBV6-1 ASQRETGGVGEQF
TRBV5-1 ASSPRTDPMGGYT
TRBV7-3 ASSSTGTSETQY
TRBV6-6 ASSPRTGESYEQY
TRBV5-1 ASSLVKGVSEAF
TRBV7-2 ASSILQGYEQF
TRBV5-1 ASSRGFWGQETQY
TRBV7-9 ASYRWTGFLISTDTQY
TRBV19 ASSIEGHTYEQY
TRBV6-5 ASSYSHIQGGYT
TRBV7-9 ASSSGQTYNEQF
TRBV19 ASGYSTSGSEPDTQY